The TCR beta chain under discussion was sequenced for a study of blood T cell repertoires in COVID-19. The repertoire was sequenced with immunoSEQ multiplex PCR; TCRdb's copy has only in-frame clones and lacks some. The data show some 370,000 clones, 75% to 90% seen once. Study members were between 18 and 89 years old and lived in about two dozen US regions. The CDR3 has 15 residues. Germline loops: CDR1 SGHRS, CDR2 YFSETQ. Unmatched junction bases numbered 6, after V lost 4 bases and J lost 6 bases. The sequence was obtained from a woman in her fifties or sixties who had recovered from COVID-19. This chain connects TRBV5-1 to TRBJ1-4, with 10 nucleotides matching TRBD1. The material sequenced was PBMCs or T cells enriched from blood (not recorded which). The CDR3 DNA follows: TGCGCCAGCAGCCCATCCGGGACAGGGGATGAAAAACTGTTTTTT. It specifies CASSPSGTGDEKLFF.